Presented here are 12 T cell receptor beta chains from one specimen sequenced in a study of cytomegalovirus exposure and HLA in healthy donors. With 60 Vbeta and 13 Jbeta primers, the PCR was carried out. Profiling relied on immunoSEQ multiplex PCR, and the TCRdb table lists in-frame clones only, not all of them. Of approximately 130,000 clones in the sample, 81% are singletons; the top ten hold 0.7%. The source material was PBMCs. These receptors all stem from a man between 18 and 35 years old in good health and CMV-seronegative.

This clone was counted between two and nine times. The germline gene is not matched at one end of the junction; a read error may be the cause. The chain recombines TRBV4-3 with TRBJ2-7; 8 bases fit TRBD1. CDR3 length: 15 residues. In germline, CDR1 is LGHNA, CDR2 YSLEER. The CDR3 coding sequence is TGCGCCAGCAGCCTAGGGACAGGCCGCTCCTACGAGCAGTGCTTC. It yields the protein CASSLGTGRSYEQCF.

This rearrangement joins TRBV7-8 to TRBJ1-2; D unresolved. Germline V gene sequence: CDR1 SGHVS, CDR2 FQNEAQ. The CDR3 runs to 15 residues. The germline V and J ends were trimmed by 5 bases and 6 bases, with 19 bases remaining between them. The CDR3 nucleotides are TGTGCCAGCAGCCCACCTATTCGGGGATTTAATGGCTACACCTTC. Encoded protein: CASSPPIRGFNGYTF.

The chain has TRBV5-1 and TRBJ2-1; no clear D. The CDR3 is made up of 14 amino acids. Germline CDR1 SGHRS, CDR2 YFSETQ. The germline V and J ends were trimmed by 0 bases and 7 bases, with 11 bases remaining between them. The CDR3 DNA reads TGCGCCAGCAGCTTGGTTGTCAGCGAGAATGAGCAGTTCTTC. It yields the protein CASSLVVSENEQFF.

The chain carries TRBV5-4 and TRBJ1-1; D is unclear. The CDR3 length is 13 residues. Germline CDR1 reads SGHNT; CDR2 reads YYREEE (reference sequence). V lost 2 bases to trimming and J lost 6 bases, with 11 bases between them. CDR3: CASSFSSSAEAFF. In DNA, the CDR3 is TGTGCCAGCAGCTTCTCTTCTAGTGCTGAAGCTTTCTTT.

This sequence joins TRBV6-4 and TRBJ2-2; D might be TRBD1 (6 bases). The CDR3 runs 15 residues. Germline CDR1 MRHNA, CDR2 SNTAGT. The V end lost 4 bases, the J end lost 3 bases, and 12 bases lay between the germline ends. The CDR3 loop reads CASSAKGVDTGELFF. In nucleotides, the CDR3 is TGTGCCAGCAGTGCGAAGGGGGTTGACACCGGGGAGCTGTTTTTT.

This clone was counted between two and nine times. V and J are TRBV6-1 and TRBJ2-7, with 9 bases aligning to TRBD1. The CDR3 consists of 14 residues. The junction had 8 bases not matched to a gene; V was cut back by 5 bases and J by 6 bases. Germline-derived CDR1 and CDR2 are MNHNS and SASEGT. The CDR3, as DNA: TGTGCCAGCAGTCGAGGGACAGGGTCGGCCGAGCAGTACTTC. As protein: CASSRGTGSAEQYF.

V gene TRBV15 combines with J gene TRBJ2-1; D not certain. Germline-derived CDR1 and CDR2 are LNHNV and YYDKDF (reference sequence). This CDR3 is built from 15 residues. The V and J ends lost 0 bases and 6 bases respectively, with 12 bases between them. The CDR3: CATSRDPVSRNEQFF. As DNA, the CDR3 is TGTGCCACCAGCAGAGATCCCGTTAGCCGCAATGAGCAGTTCTTC.

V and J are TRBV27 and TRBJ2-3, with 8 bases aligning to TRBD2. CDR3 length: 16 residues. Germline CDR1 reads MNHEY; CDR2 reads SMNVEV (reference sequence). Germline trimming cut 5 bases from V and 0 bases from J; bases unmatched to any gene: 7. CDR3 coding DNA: TGTGCCAGCAGTGCCACTAGCGGATCTAGCACAGATACGCAGTATTTT. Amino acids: CASSATSGSSTDTQYF.

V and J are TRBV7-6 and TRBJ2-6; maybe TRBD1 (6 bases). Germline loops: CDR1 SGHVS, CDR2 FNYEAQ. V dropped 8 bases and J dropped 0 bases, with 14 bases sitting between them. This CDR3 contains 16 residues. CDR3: CASETGHYSGANVLTF. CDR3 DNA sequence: TGTGCCAGCGAAACAGGGCATTACTCTGGGGCCAACGTCCTGACTTTC.

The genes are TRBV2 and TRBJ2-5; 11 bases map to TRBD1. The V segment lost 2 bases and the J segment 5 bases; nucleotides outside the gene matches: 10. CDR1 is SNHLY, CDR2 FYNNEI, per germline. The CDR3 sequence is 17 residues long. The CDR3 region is CASSEQGQGVPIETQYF. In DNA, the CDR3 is TGTGCCAGCAGTGAACAGGGACAGGGGGTACCTATCGAGACCCAGTACTTC.

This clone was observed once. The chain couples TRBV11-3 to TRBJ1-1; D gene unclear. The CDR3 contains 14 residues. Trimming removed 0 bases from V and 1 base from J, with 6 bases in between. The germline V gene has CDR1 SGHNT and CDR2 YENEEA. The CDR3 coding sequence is TGTGCCAGCAGCTTAGACTATCCGAACACTGAAGCTTTCTTT. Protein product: CASSLDYPNTEAFF. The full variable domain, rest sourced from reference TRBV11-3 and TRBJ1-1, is EAGVVQSPRYKIIEKKQPVAFWCNPISGHNTLYWYLQNLGQGPELLIRYENEEAVDDSQLPKDRFSAERLKGVDSTLKIQPAELGDSAVYLCASSLDYPNTEAFFGQGTRLTVV.

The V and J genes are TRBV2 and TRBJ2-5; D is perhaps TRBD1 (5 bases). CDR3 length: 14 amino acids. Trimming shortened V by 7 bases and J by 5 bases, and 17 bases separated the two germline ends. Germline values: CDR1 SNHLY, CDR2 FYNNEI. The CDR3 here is CASKTGLPRETQYF. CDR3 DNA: TGTGCCAGCAAAACAGGCCTGCCTCGGGAGACCCAGTACTTC.